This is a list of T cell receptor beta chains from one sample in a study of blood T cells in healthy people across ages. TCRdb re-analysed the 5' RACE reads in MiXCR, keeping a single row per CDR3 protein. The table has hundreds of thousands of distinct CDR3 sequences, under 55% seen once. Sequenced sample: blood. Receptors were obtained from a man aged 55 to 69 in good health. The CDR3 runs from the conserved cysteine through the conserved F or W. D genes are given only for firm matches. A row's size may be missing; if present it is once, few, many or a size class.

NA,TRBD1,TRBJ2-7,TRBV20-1,CSARGSGGDEQYF,TGCAGTGCTAGAGGCTCAGGGGGCGACGAGCAGTACTTC
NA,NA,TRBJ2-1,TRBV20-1,CSASSPETEYNEQFF,TGCAGTGCTAGTTCGCCGGAGACAGAATACAATGAGCAGTTCTTC
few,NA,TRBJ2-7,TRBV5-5,CASSLDRPAGYEQYF,TGTGCCAGCAGCTTGGACAGGCCCGCGGGTTACGAGCAGTACTTC
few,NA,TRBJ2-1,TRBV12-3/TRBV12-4,CASSPHPQQGRVMNEQFF,TGTGCCAGCAGTCCTCATCCGCAACAGGGACGGGTGATGAATGAGCAGTTCTTC
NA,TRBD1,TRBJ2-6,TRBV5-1,CASSLAGTGSPGANVLTF,TGCGCCAGCAGCTTGGCGGGGACAGGGTCTCCTGGGGCCAACGTCCTGACTTTC
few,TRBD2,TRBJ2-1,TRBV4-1,CASSQGGLADIYNEQFF,TGCGCCAGCAGCCAGGGGGGACTAGCGGATATTTACAATGAGCAGTTCTTC
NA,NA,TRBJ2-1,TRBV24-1,CATSAPVNNEQFF,TGTGCCACCAGTGCCCCTGTCAACAATGAGCAGTTCTTC
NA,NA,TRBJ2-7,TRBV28,CASSFAGAQGCEQYF,TGTGCAAGCAGTTTCGCAGGGGCCCAAGGCTGCGAGCAGTACTTC
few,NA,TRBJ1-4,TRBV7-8,CASSLALGNEKLFF,TGTGCCAGCAGCTTAGCCTTAGGGAATGAAAAACTGTTTTTT
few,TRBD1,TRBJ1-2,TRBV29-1,CSVETGQGGYGYTF,TGCAGCGTCGAAACTGGACAGGGGGGATATGGCTACACCTTC
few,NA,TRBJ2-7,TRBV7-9,CASSSWTANSYEQYF,TGTGCCAGCAGCTCCTGGACAGCTAACTCCTACGAGCAGTACTTC
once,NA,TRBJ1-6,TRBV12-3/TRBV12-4,CASSSSRWPLHF,TGTGCCAGCAGTTCTTCACGATGGCCCCTCCACTTT
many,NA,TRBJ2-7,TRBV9,CASSVQGKDEQYF,TGTGCCAGCAGCGTCCAGGGAAAGGACGAGCAGTACTTC
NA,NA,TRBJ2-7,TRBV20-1,CSATDIKHYEQYF,TGCAGTGCTACAGATATCAAACACTACGAGCAGTACTTC
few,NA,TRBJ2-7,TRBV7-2,CASSSGLLTSYEQYF,TGTGCCAGCAGCTCGGGACTCCTCACTTCCTACGAGCAGTACTTC
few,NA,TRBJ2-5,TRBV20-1,CSARIGLGEQYF,TGCAGTGCTAGAATCGGGCTCGGGGAGCAGTACTTC
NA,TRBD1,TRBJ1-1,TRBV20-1,CSAPGTGKTEAFF,TGCAGTGCGCCCGGGACAGGGAAGACTGAAGCTTTCTTT
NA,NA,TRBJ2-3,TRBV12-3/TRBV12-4,CASSRSRGSADTQYF,TGTGCCAGCAGCCGGAGTAGAGGGAGCGCAGATACGCAGTATTTT
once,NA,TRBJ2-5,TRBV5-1,CASSPGRIQETQYF,TGCGCCAGCAGCCCGGGACGGATCCAAGAGACCCAGTACTTC
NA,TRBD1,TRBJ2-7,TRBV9,CASSVKSGTATEGNEQYF,TGTGCCAGCAGCGTTAAATCCGGGACAGCCACCGAAGGTAACGAGCAGTACTTC
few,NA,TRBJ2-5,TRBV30,CAWSEKGSQETQYF,TGTGCCTGGAGTGAAAAGGGCAGCCAAGAGACCCAGTACTTC
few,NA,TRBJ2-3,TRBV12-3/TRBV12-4,CASSSGSPDTQYF,TGTGCCAGCAGTTCCGGGTCCCCAGATACGCAGTATTTT
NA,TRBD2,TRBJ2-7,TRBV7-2,CASSVLAGYEQYF,TGTGCCAGCAGCGTACTAGCGGGTTACGAGCAGTACTTC
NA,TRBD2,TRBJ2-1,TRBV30,CAWSRAGGRNEQFF,TGTGCCTGGAGTAGAGCGGGGGGCCGCAATGAGCAGTTCTTC
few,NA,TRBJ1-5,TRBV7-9,CASSLERFDQPQHF,TGTGCCAGCAGCTTAGAACGCTTCGATCAGCCCCAGCATTTT
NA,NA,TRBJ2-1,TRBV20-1,CSGLAGRSYNEQFF,TGCAGTGGCTTGGCTGGTAGGTCCTACAATGAGCAGTTCTTC
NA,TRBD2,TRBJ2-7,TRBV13,CASIVGSLGLASREQYF,TGTGCCAGCATCGTTGGGTCCCTCGGACTAGCATCTCGCGAGCAGTACTTC
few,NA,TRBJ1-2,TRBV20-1,CSARRGQTVAYEYTF,TGCAGTGCTAGACGCGGACAGACCGTCGCCTATGAGTACACCTTC
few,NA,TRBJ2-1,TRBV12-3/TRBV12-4,CASSPAGAEQFF,TGTGCCAGCAGCCCGGCCGGGGCTGAGCAGTTCTTC
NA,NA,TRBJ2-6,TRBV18,CASLLGRGRGANVLTF,TGTGCCAGCCTACTGGGCCGGGGGCGAGGGGCCAACGTCCTGACTTTC
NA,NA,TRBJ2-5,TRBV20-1,CSARLEGETQYF,TGCAGTGCCCGATTGGAAGGGGAGACCCAGTACTTC